One sample yielded the 19 T cell receptor beta chains listed below, sequenced in a study of blood T cell repertoires in COVID-19. The table came from immunoSEQ multiplex PCR; TCRdb's copy has only in-frame clones and leaves some out. The data show some 150,000 clones, with 70% to 80% seen just once and 4.5% held by the top ten. Sequenced sample: peripheral blood. Receptors were obtained from a woman of 80 years or more with active or convalescent COVID-19.

The chain employs TRBV3-1 (or the pseudogene TRBV3-2) and TRBJ1-5, with D hard to call. The V end was cut by 6 bases, the J end by 10 bases, with 22 bases between. Per the germline V gene, CDR1 is LGHDT and CDR2 is YNNKEL (reference sequence). The CDR3 consists of 15 residues. CDR3 loop: CASSPSPLKREPQHF. CDR3 nucleotides: TGTGCCAGCAGTCCAAGTCCCCTAAAACGGGAACCCCAGCATTTT.

The gene calls are TRBV11-2 and TRBJ2-5; possibly TRBD2 for D (6 bases). The CDR3 spans 14 residues. V was shortened by 4 bases and J by 5 bases, with 14 bases between the two germline ends. From germline, CDR1 is SGHAT and CDR2 FQNNGV. CDR3 sequence: CASSSRLGGETQYF. CDR3 sequence (DNA): TGTGCCAGCAGCTCGCGACTAGGAGGGGAGACCCAGTACTTC.

This chain links TRBV9 with TRBJ1-2; 10 bases map to TRBD1. The trim removed 3 bases at V and 8 bases at J, leaving 7 bases unmatched. This CDR3 has 14 residues. Germline V gene lookup returns CDR1 SGDLS and CDR2 YYNGEE. CDR3: CASSGGQGRFGYTF. The CDR3 DNA follows: TGTGCCAGCAGCGGGGGACAGGGGCGTTTCGGCTACACCTTC.

This clone was detected once. The chain recombines TRBV5-1 with TRBJ2-2; no clear D. The CDR3 sequence is 15 residues long. The V end was cut by 3 bases, the J end by 0 bases, with 9 bases between. Germline loops: CDR1 SGHRS, CDR2 YFSETQ. The CDR3 coding sequence is TGCGCCAGCAGCTACGACACCGCGAACACCGGGGAGCTGTTTTTT. This translates into CASSYDTANTGELFF.

A word on this clone: The junction differs from germline at one of its ends, possibly a read error. The chain uses TRBV2 and TRBJ2-7, with D perhaps TRBD1 (5 bases). Per germline, CDR1 SNHLY and CDR2 FYNNEI. The CDR3 runs to 11 residues. CDR3 in DNA: TGTGCCAGCAGTGAATTTCGTGGACAAACCTTC. The encoded protein is CASSEFRGQTF.

This CDR3 is CASSRQDNYGYTF. CDR3 DNA sequence: TGTGCCAGCAGTAGACAGGACAACTATGGCTACACCTTC. The rearrangement uses TRBV2 and TRBJ1-2; the D gene is possibly TRBD1 (6 bases). The V gene's germline CDR1 is SNHLY and CDR2 FYNNEI. The CDR3 covers 13 residues. Trimming pared 5 bases from V and 2 bases from J, leaving 9 bases between.

The V gene is TRBV6-6, the J gene TRBJ1-4; D uncertain. V dropped 2 bases and J dropped 3 bases, with 7 bases sitting between them. The CDR3 has 14 amino acids. Germline lookup yields CDR1 MNHNY and CDR2 SVGAGI (reference sequence). The CDR3 spells CASSYPGANEKLFF. CDR3 in DNA: TGTGCCAGCAGTTACCCCGGGGCTAATGAAAAACTGTTTTTT.

This clone has just a few counts. The chain has TRBV29-1 and TRBJ2-1; tentatively, D is TRBD2 (6 bases). This CDR3 is built from 12 residues. The V gene's germline CDR1 is SQVTM and CDR2 ANQGSEA. Trimming shortened V by 7 bases and J by 9 bases, and 16 bases separated the two germline ends. This CDR3 is CSASGAGSEQFF. The DNA of the CDR3 is TGCAGCGCGTCCGGGGCCGGGAGTGAGCAGTTCTTC.

The gene calls are TRBV5-1 and TRBJ2-6; D is possibly TRBD1 (5 bases). The CDR3 sequence is 13 residues long. Germline V CDR1 and CDR2: SGHRS, YFSETQ. Trimming left V 4 bases short and J 4 bases short, with 6 bases between. As DNA, the CDR3 is TGCGCCAGCAGCGACAGCGGGGCCAACGTCCTGACTTTC. Translating gives CASSDSGANVLTF.

V is TRBV6-2 or TRBV6-3 and J is TRBJ1-4, with D possibly TRBD1 on 6 matching bases. Looked up from germline, CDR1 is MNHEY and CDR2 is SVGEGT. The V end was cut by 4 bases, the J end by 8 bases, with 17 bases between. The CDR3 is 15 amino acids. The CDR3 DNA sequence: TGTGCCAGCAGTTCCTACAGGGAGTCGGGCGAAAAACTGTTTTTT. Residues: CASSSYRESGEKLFF.

The chain combines TRBV20-1 with TRBJ2-2; tentatively, D is TRBD1 (5 bases). CDR1 is DFQATT, CDR2 SNEGSKA, per germline (reference sequence). This CDR3 has 11 amino acids. With 6 bases removed from V and 7 bases from J, the gap between germline ends came to 9 bases. The CDR3 sequence: CSARVGGELFF. For the CDR3, the DNA is TGCAGTGCCAGGGTGGGCGGGGAGCTGTTTTTT.

This clone was detected a few times. The rearrangement joins TRBV18 to TRBJ1-2; D uncertain. V lost 0 bases and J 8 bases, leaving 16 bases between the germline ends. The CDR3 is 15 residues long. Germline-derived CDR1 and CDR2 are KGHSH and LQKENI. CDR3 sequence: CASSPPVMRVGGYTF. The DNA for the CDR3 is TGTGCCAGCTCACCACCCGTGATGAGGGTCGGGGGCTACACCTTC.

The V and J genes are TRBV10-1 and TRBJ2-2; D gene ambiguous. The CDR3 extends over 13 amino acids. V dropped 1 base and J dropped 6 bases, with 6 bases sitting between them. The germline V gene encodes CDR1 WNHNN and CDR2 SYGVQD (reference sequence). The CDR3 sequence: CASSEWPSGELFF. The CDR3 coding sequence is TGCGCCAGCAGTGAGTGGCCGTCCGGGGAGCTGTTTTTT.

The chain employs TRBV11-2 and TRBJ1-1; D gene ambiguous. The CDR3 is made up of 15 amino acids. Germline CDR1 reads SGHAT; CDR2 reads FQNNGV. Trimming removed 1 base at V and 1 base at J, with 10 bases between. The CDR3 loop is CASSLGSWRNTEAFF. The DNA of the CDR3 is TGTGCCAGCAGCTTAGGGAGTTGGAGGAACACTGAAGCTTTCTTT.

This clone was recorded once. The chain combines TRBV11-2 with TRBJ1-1; no firm D call. The V gene's germline CDR1 is SGHAT and CDR2 FQNNGV. Trimming pared 1 base from V and 4 bases from J, leaving 4 bases between. The CDR3 extends over 12 amino acids. CDR3 sequence: CASSLGVTEAFF. The CDR3 bases are TGTGCCAGCAGCTTAGGCGTCACTGAAGCTTTCTTT.

The chain is built from TRBV7-8 and TRBJ1-3, with D perhaps TRBD1 (6 bases). CDR1 SGHVS and CDR2 FQNEAQ come from the germline V gene. CDR3 length: 21 amino acids. Trimming stripped 4 bases from V and 0 bases from J, with 28 bases between. This CDR3 is CASSSYRLTGQTAGSGNTIYF. The CDR3, as DNA: TGTGCCAGCAGCTCATACCGACTGACAGGTCAGACGGCAGGCTCTGGAAACACCATATATTTT.

The rearrangement uses TRBV4-3 and TRBJ2-2, with a tentative D call TRBD2 (6 bases). This CDR3 is built from 18 residues. CDR1 and CDR2 (germline): LGHNA, YSLEER. The V gene lost 0 bases and the J gene lost 0 bases, with 14 bases spanning the gap. The DNA of the CDR3 is TGCGCCAGCAGCCAAGACCCGGAGGCGGGGTCGAACACCGGGGAGCTGTTTTTT. Its translation: CASSQDPEAGSNTGELFF.

The chain combines TRBV20-1 with TRBJ2-3; D is perhaps TRBD2 (7 bases). V dropped 3 bases and J dropped 3 bases, with 13 bases sitting between them. The CDR3 runs 14 residues. The germline V gene encodes CDR1 DFQATT and CDR2 SNEGSKA (reference sequence). The CDR3: CSASRGGRTDTQYF. The CDR3 nucleotides read TGCAGTGCTAGTAGGGGGGGCAGAACAGATACGCAGTATTTT.

The rearrangement joins TRBV21-1 to TRBJ1-1; the table's D call, TRBD1, has no DNA check behind it. TRBV21-1 is reported as a pseudogene. The CDR3 contains 14 residues. CDR3 residues: CASTPPGRWTEAFF. As DNA, the CDR3 is TGTGCCAGCACCCCACCTGGGCGATGGACTGAAGCTTTCTTT.